This T cell receptor beta chain was captured in a study of shared clonotypes between healthy human individuals. Findings and caveats of the study: Shared clonotypes: approximately 5% naive CD4, around 4% naive CD8, roughly 2.2% memory CD4, more than 0.3% memory CD8.

The method was immunoSEQ multiplex PCR; TCRdb's version includes in-frame clones alone and lacks a portion of them. The table lists approximately 2.3 million clones, 93% of them singletons. Worth noting for this clone: Its antigen is undetermined.

This receptor was taken from a man between 18 and 35 years old in good health. Some clones in this sample may be carry-over from other donors' samples. The specimen was naive CD4+ T cells from PBMCs. The subset here: CD45RA+ positively selected.

DNA for the CDR3: TGTGCCTGGAGTGGGTCCGAGACTAACTACAATGAGCAGTTCTTC. This sequence encodes CAWSGSETNYNEQFF. V usage is TRBV30 and J usage is TRBJ2-1; D is perhaps TRBD2 (5 bases). The CDR3 spans 15 residues. The germline V gene encodes CDR1 GTSNPN and CDR2 SVGIG (reference sequence). Trimming pared 1 base from V and 3 bases from J, leaving 13 bases between.